This TCR beta chain appears in the sequencing data of a study of blood T cell repertoires in COVID-19. With V trimmed by 5 bases and J by 5 bases, 2 bases remained unmatched. The germline V gene encodes CDR1 MNHEY and CDR2 SMNVEV (reference sequence). This CDR3 contains 12 residues. Method: immunoSEQ multiplex PCR; TCRdb's copy keeps in-frame clones and lacks some. Of approximately 100,000 clones in the sample, around 84% were seen once. This TCR was recovered from a woman over 75 with active or convalescent COVID-19. Sequencing used peripheral blood. The rearrangement uses TRBV27 and TRBJ1-1, with 7 bases fitting TRBD1. The CDR3 sequence: CASSPRGTEAFF. For the CDR3, the DNA is TGTGCCAGCAGTCCCAGGGGGACTGAAGCTTTCTTT.